A single sample is the source of the 9 T cell receptor beta chains below, sequenced in a study of CD8 T cells in Susac syndrome. Random hexamers were used to reverse transcribe an amount of about 0.45 to 1 ug RNA. TCRdb ran MiXCR on the immunoSEQ multiplex PCR reads and lists one entry per CDR3 protein. There are 180,000 or so distinct CDR3 sequences in the sample; almost 96% occur only once, and around 0.093% lies in the top ten. Input material: CD4+ T cells from PBMCs. These receptors all stem from a human donor with multiple sclerosis.

This clonotype was detected a few times. The chain has TRBV6-6 and TRBJ2-5, with no clear D. The CDR3 runs 11 residues. Germline V gives CDR1 MNHNY, CDR2 SVGAGI (reference sequence). V lost 5 bases, J lost 5 bases, and 6 bases lay in between. The CDR3 sequence is CASSRRETQYF. The CDR3 DNA is TGTGCCAGCAGTCGCCGGGAGACCCAGTACTTC.

This clonotype was recorded only once. The chain combines TRBV7-9 with TRBJ2-7; no definite D call. Trimming stripped 5 bases from V and 3 bases from J, with 11 bases between. In germline, CDR1 is SEHNR, CDR2 FQNEAQ (reference sequence). The CDR3 sequence is 13 residues long. DNA of the CDR3: TGTGCCAGCAGCGCAGCCCCCTACTACGAGCAGTACTTC. Its translation: CASSAAPYYEQYF.

The rearrangement links TRBV20-1 to TRBJ2-7; D is perhaps TRBD2 (5 bases). The V end lost 5 bases, the J end lost 0 bases, and 17 bases lay between the germline ends. CDR1 and CDR2 from the germline V gene are DFQATT and SNEGSKA (reference sequence). This CDR3 is built from 15 residues. CDR3 DNA: TGCAGTGCTTCCGGACTGCTCCTCGTCTCCTACGAGCAGTACTTC. It yields the protein CSASGLLLVSYEQYF.

V and J are TRBV7-9 and TRBJ2-7; D call uncertain. Germline V lookup: CDR1 SEHNR, CDR2 FQNEAQ (reference sequence). Trimming removed 5 bases from V and 5 bases from J, with 13 bases in between. This CDR3 contains 13 residues. The CDR3 nucleotides read TGTGCCAGCAGCGCATCAATATCCCACGAGCAGTACTTC. This encodes CASSASISHEQYF.

The rearrangement joins TRBV7-9 to TRBJ1-2, with D perhaps TRBD1 (6 bases). Trimming shortened V by 5 bases and J by 5 bases, and 12 bases separated the two germline ends. Germline CDR1 and CDR2: SEHNR and FQNEAQ (reference sequence). The CDR3 is 13 amino acids. Here the CDR3 reads CASSPGQRYGYTF. CDR3 sequence (DNA): TGTGCCAGCAGCCCAGGACAGCGATATGGCTACACCTTC.

The J gene is TRBJ1-3, the V gene TRBV11-2, with a possible D match to TRBD1 (6 bases). The V gene's germline CDR1 is SGHAT and CDR2 FQNNGV. The CDR3 length is 15 residues. V lost 5 bases to trimming and J lost 0 bases, with 11 bases between them. In DNA, the CDR3 is TGTGCCAGCAGCCGCGGACAGAGCTCTGGAAACACCATATATTTT. Its translation: CASSRGQSSGNTIYF.

This chain uses TRBV20-1 with TRBJ2-5; no reliable D call. Germline V gene lookup returns CDR1 DFQATT and CDR2 SNEGSKA (reference sequence). V dropped 2 bases and J dropped 2 bases, with 9 bases sitting between them. The CDR3 loop spans 13 amino acids. CDR3 sequence reads: CSARWGIQETQYF. The CDR3 nucleotides are TGCAGTGCTAGATGGGGAATACAAGAGACCCAGTACTTC.

V is TRBV24-1 and J is TRBJ2-7, with D uncertain. The CDR3 runs to 14 residues. V was pared by 9 bases and J by 0 bases, with 14 bases between. Germline-derived CDR1 and CDR2 are KGHDR and SFDVKD. The chain's CDR3 is CATPGLESSYEQYF. The CDR3, as DNA: TGTGCCACCCCCGGGCTAGAGAGCTCCTACGAGCAGTACTTC.

This chain connects TRBV9 to TRBJ2-1; 16 positions match TRBD2. Looked up from germline, CDR1 is SGDLS and CDR2 is YYNGEE. The V gene end was trimmed by 3 bases and the J gene end by 7 bases; junction bases not matched to a gene: 4. The CDR3 sequence is 16 residues long. The CDR3 is CASSEGLAGGQNEQFF. CDR3 nucleotide sequence: TGTGCCAGCAGCGAGGGACTAGCGGGGGGGCAGAATGAGCAGTTCTTC.